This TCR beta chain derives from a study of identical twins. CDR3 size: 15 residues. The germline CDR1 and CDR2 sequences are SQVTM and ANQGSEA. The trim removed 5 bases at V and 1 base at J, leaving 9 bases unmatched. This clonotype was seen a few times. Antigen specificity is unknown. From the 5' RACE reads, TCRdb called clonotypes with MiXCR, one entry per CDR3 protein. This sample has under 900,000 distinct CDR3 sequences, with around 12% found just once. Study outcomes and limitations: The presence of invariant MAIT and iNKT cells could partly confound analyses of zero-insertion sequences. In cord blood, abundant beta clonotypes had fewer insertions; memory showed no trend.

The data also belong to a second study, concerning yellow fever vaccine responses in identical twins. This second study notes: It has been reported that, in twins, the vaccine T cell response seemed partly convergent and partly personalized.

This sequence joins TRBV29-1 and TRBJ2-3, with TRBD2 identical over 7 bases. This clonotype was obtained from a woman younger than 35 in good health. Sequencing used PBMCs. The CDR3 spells CSVFLPGLRTDTQYF. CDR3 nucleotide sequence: TGCAGCGTTTTCCTGCCGGGACTACGCACAGATACGCAGTATTTT.